The rows below give T cell receptor beta chains drawn from one sample of a study of T cell repertoires in cytomegalovirus infection. TCRdb analysed the reads with MiXCR anew, one entry per CDR3 protein. The sample lists fewer than 350,000 distinct CDR3 sequences, roughly 15% occurring once. The sequencing input was PBMCs. The receptors shown here come from a human donor in good health (CMV status not recorded). Some clones in this sample may be carry-over from other donors' samples. CDR3s include the opening cysteine and the closing phenylalanine or tryptophan. The order of the fields is J gene, D gene, clone size, V gene, CDR3 protein, CDR3 DNA. D genes are given only for firm matches. For some rows the clone size is stated as once, few or many, or as a class when expanded; others skip it.

TRBJ1-5 . many TRBV19 CASSIDWTGFNQPQHF TGTGCCAGTAGTATAGATTGGACGGGTTTCAATCAGCCCCAGCATTTT
TRBJ2-5 TRBD1 few TRBV12-3/TRBV12-4 CASSLGTGATSETQYF TGTGCCAGCAGTTTAGGGACAGGGGCCACCTCGGAGACCCAGTACTTC
TRBJ2-2 . few TRBV12-3/TRBV12-4 CASSLFSANTGELFF TGTGCCAGCAGTTTATTCAGCGCGAACACCGGGGAGCTGTTTTTT
TRBJ2-3 . . TRBV6-6 CASSYSKAGASTDTQYF TGTGCCAGCAGTTACTCGAAAGCAGGGGCGAGCACAGATACGCAGTATTTT
TRBJ2-5 . . TRBV6-5 CASSYGPGTYRETQYF TGTGCCAGCAGTTACGGACCGGGGACCTACCGAGAGACCCAGTACTTC
TRBJ1-2 TRBD1 few TRBV7-9 CASTFGTGPNYGYTF TGTGCCAGCACCTTTGGGACAGGACCCAACTATGGCTACACCTTC
TRBJ2-4 . . TRBV9 CASSVEGDTRGIQYF TGTGCCAGCAGCGTAGAGGGGGACACCCGGGGCATTCAGTACTTC
TRBJ1-1 . few TRBV7-8 CASSLQGIWVKNTEAFF TGTGCCAGCAGCTTACAGGGGATCTGGGTTAAGAACACTGAAGCTTTCTTT
TRBJ1-1 TRBD1 many TRBV7-2 CASSSTGGATEAFF TGTGCCAGCAGCTCCACAGGGGGCGCGACTGAAGCTTTCTTT
TRBJ2-5 TRBD2 few TRBV20-1 CSASQASGGGETQYF TGCAGTGCTAGTCAGGCCAGCGGGGGGGGAGAGACCCAGTACTTC
TRBJ1-5 TRBD1 few TRBV7-9 CASSWWQGGPGGNQPQHF TGTGCCAGCAGCTGGTGGCAGGGGGGACCGGGTGGCAATCAGCCCCAGCATTTT
TRBJ1-1 . . TRBV18 CASSKPTGRWWDTEAFF TGTGCCAGCTCAAAACCAACAGGCCGTTGGTGGGACACTGAAGCTTTCTTT
TRBJ2-7 TRBD2 . TRBV28 CASSLRRSGGAGEQYF TGTGCCAGCAGCCTAAGAAGGAGCGGGGGGGCCGGGGAGCAGTACTTC
TRBJ1-4 TRBD1 many TRBV12-3/TRBV12-4 CASSPRGQGEEKLFF TGTGCCAGCAGTCCCCGGGGACAGGGTGAGGAAAAACTGTTTTTT
TRBJ2-7 . few TRBV6-6 CASSATAYEQYF TGTGCCAGCAGCGCGACGGCGTACGAGCAGTACTTC
TRBJ2-1 . many TRBV7-2 CASQRSHNEQFF TGTGCCAGTCAGCGCTCCCACAATGAGCAGTTCTTC
TRBJ2-1 . many TRBV6-5 CASRPQSPHNEQFF TGTGCCAGCAGGCCACAAAGCCCACATAATGAGCAGTTCTTC
TRBJ1-2 . . TRBV3-1 CASSQEGSTGRGYTF TGTGCCAGCAGCCAGGAAGGGTCGACAGGCCGGGGCTACACCTTC
TRBJ2-3 TRBD2 few TRBV4-2 CASSQVSTSGSTDTQYF TGTGCCAGCAGCCAAGTCTCTACTAGCGGGAGCACAGATACGCAGTATTTT
TRBJ2-7 TRBD1 many TRBV7-6 CASRSGQGDYEQYF TGTGCCAGCAGATCGGGACAGGGCGACTACGAGCAGTACTTC
TRBJ2-7 TRBD1 many TRBV6-1 CASSDYPGGAEQYF TGTGCCAGCAGTGACTACCCAGGGGGCGCCGAGCAGTACTTC
TRBJ1-2 TRBD1 few TRBV6-5 CASRRGQGPGYTF TGTGCCAGCAGAAGAGGACAGGGGCCTGGCTACACCTTC
TRBJ2-1 . . TRBV28 CASVGPGDEQFF TGTGCCAGCGTTGGTCCGGGTGATGAGCAGTTCTTC
TRBJ1-6 . few TRBV20-1 CSARGSLARGISPLHF TGCAGTGCTAGAGGCTCCCTCGCCCGAGGGATTTCACCCCTCCACTTT
TRBJ1-4 TRBD1 once TRBV4-3 CASSPGQGALEKLFF TGCGCCAGCAGCCCCGGACAGGGGGCACTTGAAAAACTGTTTTTT
TRBJ2-5 . . TRBV4-1 CASSQESAGRETQYF TGCGCCAGCAGCCAAGAGTCAGCCGGTCGGGAGACCCAGTACTTC
TRBJ2-3 . . TRBV7-2 CASSLGQSDTQYF TGTGCCAGCAGCTTAGGACAGTCAGATACGCAGTATTTT
TRBJ1-2 . many TRBV12-3/TRBV12-4 CASSLGGISGYTF TGTGCCAGCAGTTTAGGGGGGATCAGTGGCTACACCTTC
TRBJ2-1 TRBD2 many TRBV7-9 CASTNTGEGLF TGTGCCAGCACCAATACCGGGGAGGGCCTCTTC
TRBJ2-3 TRBD2 few TRBV29-1 CSVEEIGGDDTQYF TGCAGCGTTGAGGAGATTGGGGGGGATGATACGCAGTATTTT
TRBJ1-3 . many TRBV4-3 CASSQEGGYTSGNTIYF TGCGCCAGCAGCCAAGAGGGGGGTTACACCTCTGGAAACACCATATATTTT